The rows below give T cell receptor beta chains drawn from one sample of a study of blood T cell repertoires in COVID-19. Repertoires were generated with immunoSEQ multiplex PCR, while TCRdb's copy carries only in-frame clones and drops some. The data show roughly 65,000 clones, around nine tenths seen once. Sequenced sample: peripheral blood. The receptors stem from a woman aged 55-70 years with acute or convalescent COVID-19. CDR3s include the opening cysteine and the closing phenylalanine or tryptophan. D genes are given only for firm matches. The listing skips clone size in some rows; elsewhere it reads once, few, many or a size class.

clone_size	v_call	j_call	d_call	cdr3_nt	cdr3_aa
-	TRBV28	TRBJ1-2	TRBD1	TGTGCCAGCAGGGAACAGGGGGCTAACTATGGCTACACCTTC	CASREQGANYGYTF
-	TRBV30	TRBJ2-5	-	TGTGCCTGGAACCGGGTCGGAGAGACCCAGTACTTC	CAWNRVGETQYF
-	TRBV6-5	TRBJ1-2	-	TGTGCCAGCGGCCAGGCAGTACTTAACTATGGCTACACCTTC	CASGQAVLNYGYTF
few	TRBV27	TRBJ2-1	-	TGTGCCAGCAGTTCCGGGGGGCCCTACAATGAGCAGTTCTTC	CASSSGGPYNEQFF
-	TRBV6-1	TRBJ2-4	-	TGTGCCAGCAGTGAAACACGGGGGTCCCAGGGCATTCAGTACTTC	CASSETRGSQGIQYF
-	TRBV10-3	TRBJ2-3	-	TGTGCCATCAGACCCGCAGGGGTCGGGGATACGCAGTATTTT	CAIRPAGVGDTQYF
-	TRBV6-6	TRBJ2-7	-	TGTGCCAGCAGTTACAGTGGGTCAGGGGTGGGCGATCCGTACTTC	CASSYSGSGVGDPYF
-	TRBV19	TRBJ2-4	TRBD2	TGTGCCAGTAGTATGGGACATTTAGGGACTAGCGGGGGCAACAAAAACATTCAGTACTTC	CASSMGHLGTSGGNKNIQYF
few	TRBV27	TRBJ2-7	-	TGTGCCAGCAGTTTATCGTCGGGGAACGAGCAGTACTTC	CASSLSSGNEQYF
-	TRBV6-5	TRBJ2-2	-	TGTGCCAGCCGACAGGGAGGTACCGGGGAGCTGTTTTTT	CASRQGGTGELFF
few	TRBV5-1	TRBJ1-1	TRBD1	TGCGCCAGCAGCTTGGATGGTGGGACAGGAATTATTGACCCTGAAGCTTTCTTT	CASSLDGGTGIIDPEAFF
-	TRBV27	TRBJ1-2	TRBD1	TGTGCCAGCAGTTTTAGACAGGGCTATGGCTACACCTTC	CASSFRQGYGYTF
-	TRBV20-1	TRBJ2-5	TRBD1	TGCAGTGCTAGTGACAGGGGAGTTGGGGAGACCCAGTACTTC	CSASDRGVGETQYF
many	TRBV27	TRBJ1-2	TRBD1	TGTGCCAGCAGTTTATCCGGGACAGGGGTGTCGAGGGGCTACACCTTC	CASSLSGTGVSRGYTF
-	TRBV3-1/TRBV3-2	TRBJ2-5	TRBD1	TGTGCCAGCAGCCCGCAAGGGGGCGTTTTGGTAGAGACCCAGTACTTC	CASSPQGGVLVETQYF
-	TRBV5-1	TRBJ2-7	TRBD2	TGCGCCAGCAGCGACGCTCGCGGGGGGTACGAGCAGTACTTC	CASSDARGGYEQYF
-	TRBV4-2	TRBJ2-7	TRBD2	TGTGCCAGCAGCCAAGGTAGGACTAGAACCCACGAGCAGTACTTC	CASSQGRTRTHEQYF
once	TRBV10-3	TRBJ1-1	TRBD1	TGTGCCATCAGTGATTTCGACAGGGGGCATGATGAAGCTTTCTTT	CAISDFDRGHDEAFF
-	TRBV7-3	TRBJ2-3	TRBD1	TGTGCCAGCAGCCCGGGTGTGACAGGGTGGGCAGATACGCAGTATTTT	CASSPGVTGWADTQYF
-	TRBV18	TRBJ2-2	-	TGTGCCAGCTCACCGCGACAGAACACCGGGGAGCTGTTTTTT	CASSPRQNTGELFF
once	TRBV5-1	TRBJ2-1	-	TGCGCCAGCAGCTTAGCCGCTAACGCTTACAATGAGCAGTTCTTC	CASSLAANAYNEQFF
-	TRBV6-1	TRBJ2-5	-	TGTGCCAGCAGTGAACCCCGGGAGACCCAGTACTTC	CASSEPRETQYF